The next 30 T cell receptor beta chains were all read from a single sample in a study of T-cell reconstitution after alpha-beta-depleted transplantation in children. Preparation of the TCRbeta library used unique molecular identifiers. A single record per CDR3 protein comes from TCRdb applying MiXCR to the PCR reads. The sample records around 50,000 distinct CDR3 sequences, approximately 52% being singletons. The sequenced sample was peripheral blood, obtained before TCRalphabeta/CD19-depleted stem cell transplant. Receptors were obtained from a boy in the first two years of life with SCID, due to receive a stem cell transplant.

V and J are TRBV10-1 and TRBJ2-7, with 7 bases identical to TRBD1. Germline values: CDR1 WNHNN, CDR2 SYGVQD (reference sequence). The CDR3 extends over 14 amino acids. Germline trimming cut 8 bases from V and 7 bases from J; bases unmatched to any gene: 14. CDR3 DNA: TGCGCCAGCTCCAAGGACAGGCCGTCGTGGGAGCAGTACTTC. It is translated as CASSKDRPSWEQYF.

This chain uses TRBV7-8 with TRBJ2-5; D is possibly TRBD1 (5 bases). V lost 0 bases and J lost 5, with 13 bases in between. The germline V gene encodes CDR1 SGHVS and CDR2 FQNEAQ. The CDR3 consists of 15 residues. The CDR3 loop is CASSLARQGLETQYF. The CDR3 nucleotides are TGTGCCAGCAGCTTAGCGCGGCAGGGCCTGGAGACCCAGTACTTC.

J is TRBJ2-1 and V is TRBV6-4; possible D gene TRBD2, 6 bases. This CDR3 has 15 amino acids. Trimming stripped 2 bases from V and 10 bases from J, with 18 bases between. CDR1 and CDR2 (germline): MRHNA, SNTAGT. CDR3 in amino acids: CASSDAAGGKGEQFF. The CDR3 bases are TGTGCCAGCAGTGACGCCGCCGGGGGTAAGGGGGAGCAGTTCTTC.

V usage is TRBV5-1 and J usage is TRBJ2-5; D possibly matches TRBD1 or TRBD2 (6 bases each). V was shortened by 4 bases and J by 4 bases, with 11 bases between the two germline ends. CDR3 length: 13 residues. CDR1 SGHRS and CDR2 YFSETQ come from the germline V gene. The CDR3 sequence: CASSDGGGETQYF. The CDR3 bases are TGCGCCAGCAGCGACGGAGGGGGAGAGACCCAGTACTTC.

This clonotype was counted a single time. This chain connects TRBV28 to TRBJ1-2; no clear D gene. The CDR3 has 14 amino acids. The germline gives CDR1 MDHEN, CDR2 SYDVKM. Trimming cost V 5 bases and J 7 bases, with 17 bases left between them. CDR3 coding DNA: TGTGCCAGCAGTCTTAAAATTAGTTCGTCTGGCTACACCTTC. Its protein product is CASSLKISSSGYTF.

This clonotype came up a few times. This rearrangement joins TRBV5-4 to TRBJ2-5; 8 nucleotides agree with TRBD1. This CDR3 has 15 amino acids. CDR1 and CDR2 (germline): SGHNT, YYREEE (reference sequence). Germline trimming cut 3 bases from V and 5 bases from J; bases unmatched to any gene: 9. The chain's CDR3 is CASSSSTGGSETQYF. CDR3 nucleotides: TGTGCCAGCAGCTCCTCAACAGGGGGGTCGGAGACCCAGTACTTC.

This clonotype came up a few times. The chain's CDR3 is CASSQLARGWSTDTQYF. In DNA, the CDR3 is TGCGCCAGCAGCCAACTCGCTCGGGGGTGGAGCACAGATACGCAGTATTTT. The chain carries TRBV4-3 and TRBJ2-3, with D possibly TRBD2 on 6 matching bases. The germline V and J ends were trimmed by 2 bases and 0 bases, with 15 bases remaining between them. This CDR3 is built from 17 residues. In germline, CDR1 is LGHNA, CDR2 YSLEER.

This clonotype rates as hyperexpanded. This sequence joins TRBV20-1 and TRBJ2-7; 7 nucleotides line up with TRBD2. The J segment lost 5 bases and the V segment lost 6 bases, leaving 10 bases of the junction unmatched. This CDR3 has 13 amino acids. Germline V gives CDR1 DFQATT, CDR2 SNEGSKA (reference sequence). CDR3 residues: CSAPWGGEDEQYF. The CDR3 DNA sequence: TGCAGTGCCCCCTGGGGGGGTGAGGACGAGCAGTACTTC.

This chain connects TRBV5-6 to TRBJ1-5; 9 bases fit TRBD1. V dropped 2 bases and J dropped 7; count of bases not matched to a gene: 10. The CDR3 loop spans 16 amino acids. Germline V gives CDR1 SGHDT, CDR2 YYEEEE. The CDR3 spells CASSFRGQGVGQPQHF. In DNA, the CDR3 is TGTGCCAGCAGCTTCCGGGGACAGGGCGTAGGACAGCCCCAGCATTTT.

The chain recombines TRBV20-1 with TRBJ1-5; possibly TRBD1 for D (6 bases). This CDR3 comprises 16 residues. CDR1 DFQATT and CDR2 SNEGSKA come from the germline V gene (reference sequence). The V and J ends lost 1 base and 0 bases respectively, with 13 bases between them. CDR3 amino acids: CSARVRGVDSNQPQHF. In DNA form, the CDR3 reads TGCAGTGCTAGAGTCAGGGGTGTAGATAGCAATCAGCCCCAGCATTTT.

This clonotype has more than one count but fewer than ten. The V gene is TRBV6-1, the J gene TRBJ2-1; the match to TRBD2 covers 12 bases. The CDR3 totals 18 residues. In germline, CDR1 is MNHNS, CDR2 SASEGT. The V and J ends lost 5 bases and 9 bases, in that order; junction bases with no gene match: 17. CDR3 protein: CASSPIPRASGGATEQFF. DNA for the CDR3: TGTGCCAGCAGTCCCATCCCCAGGGCTAGCGGGGGGGCCACTGAGCAGTTCTTC.

The chain recombines TRBV6-1 with TRBJ2-6, with 10 bases matching TRBD1. Germline trimming cut 8 bases from V and 4 bases from J; bases unmatched to any gene: 2. This CDR3 contains 14 residues. CDR1 MNHNS and CDR2 SASEGT come from the germline V gene. CDR3: CASGQGDGANVLTF. In DNA, the CDR3 is TGTGCCAGCGGACAGGGGGACGGGGCCAACGTCCTGACTTTC.

The J gene is TRBJ2-3, the V gene TRBV5-1, with D unclear. The CDR3 loop spans 14 amino acids. Trimming shortened V by 2 bases and J by 1 base, and 8 bases separated the two germline ends. Germline-derived CDR1 and CDR2 are SGHRS and YFSETQ. As DNA, the CDR3 is TGCGCCAGCAGCTTTACACGGGGCACAGATACGCAGTATTTT. Protein: CASSFTRGTDTQYF.

By share, this clonotype counts as medium-sized. The chain is built from TRBV2 and TRBJ2-5; D may be TRBD1 (7 bases). Germline CDR1 SNHLY, CDR2 FYNNEI. V was cut by 4 bases and J by 5 bases, with 14 bases left in between. The CDR3 has 14 amino acids. The CDR3 nucleotides are TGTGCCAGCAGTGCAGGGGGGCGGTCGGAGACCCAGTACTTC. Its protein is CASSAGGRSETQYF.

This clonotype turned up a few times. The chain has TRBV20-1 and TRBJ2-1, with 7 bases that match TRBD2. Germline V gives CDR1 DFQATT, CDR2 SNEGSKA (reference sequence). The CDR3 contains 11 residues. The ends lost 5 bases at V and 10 bases at J; junction bases unmatched: 5. CDR3 region: CSAGRANEQFF. The CDR3 DNA sequence: TGCAGTGCTGGGAGGGCAAACGAGCAGTTCTTC.

This clonotype has just one count. This chain uses TRBV9 with TRBJ2-6; no clear D. The V gene's germline CDR1 is SGDLS and CDR2 YYNGEE. V lost 0 bases to trimming and J lost 0 bases, with 4 bases between them. This CDR3 spans 15 amino acids. Here the CDR3 reads CASSVGVSGANVLTF. CDR3 coding DNA: TGTGCCAGCAGCGTAGGAGTCTCTGGGGCCAACGTCCTGACTTTC.

This clonotype was counted a few times. J is TRBJ2-4 and V is TRBV7-2; possibly TRBD1 for D (6 bases). Per germline, CDR1 SGHTA and CDR2 FQGNSA. V lost 2 bases to trimming and J lost 9 bases, with 11 bases between them. This CDR3 region has 13 residues. The CDR3 bases are TGTGCCAGCAGCTTAAGGCTACAGGGCATTCAGTACTTC. This codes for CASSLRLQGIQYF. The whole variable domain, filled in from reference TRBV7-2 and TRBJ2-4, reads GAGVSQSPSNKVTEKGKDVELRCDPISGHTALYWYRQSLGQGLEFLIYFQGNSAPDKSGLPSDRFSAERTGGSVSTLTIQRTQQEDSAVYLCASSLRLQGIQYFGAGTRLSVL.

This clonotype was seen ten or more times. Relative to the germline gene, one junction end is altered; a read error may explain this. The rearrangement uses TRBV5-4 and TRBJ2-2; D perhaps matches TRBD1 (5 bases). This CDR3 has 12 residues. CDR1 and CDR2 from the germline V gene are SGHNT and YYREEE (reference sequence). In DNA, the CDR3 is TGTGCCAGCAACTTGGACATCGGGGAGCTGTTTTTT. Amino acids: CASNLDIGELFF.

The genes are TRBV20-1 and TRBJ2-5, with TRBD2 matching over 14 bases. The V segment lost 5 bases and the J segment 5 bases; nucleotides outside the gene matches: 7. Germline V gene lookup returns CDR1 DFQATT and CDR2 SNEGSKA (reference sequence). This CDR3 region has 15 residues. CDR3 in amino acids: CSALRLAGGPETQYF. The DNA for the CDR3 is TGCAGTGCTCTCAGACTAGCGGGGGGGCCGGAGACCCAGTACTTC.

In its sample, this clonotype was seen many times. This sequence joins TRBV7-3 and TRBJ2-7; 11 nucleotides line up with TRBD2. CDR3 length: 15 amino acids. With V trimmed by 5 bases and J by 1 base, 4 bases remained unmatched. Germline V gene data show CDR1 as SGHTA and CDR2 as FQGTGA. The DNA for the CDR3 is TGTGCCAGCAGCCCGGGACTAGCGGATTCCTACGAGCAGTACTTC. Translating it yields CASSPGLADSYEQYF.

The rearrangement joins TRBV6-5 to TRBJ2-2; the D is unclear. V was clipped by 7 bases and J by 6 bases, with 9 bases between them. Looked up from germline, CDR1 is MNHEY and CDR2 is SVGAGI. The CDR3 covers 12 residues. The CDR3 nucleotides are TGTGCCAGCACTGACGGGCCCGGGGAGCTGTTTTTT. Translating it yields CASTDGPGELFF.

The CDR3 sequence is CASSQDRSLETQYF. CDR3 nucleotide sequence: TGTGCCAGCAGCCAAGATAGGAGTCTGGAGACCCAGTACTTC. The chain links TRBV3-1 to TRBJ2-5; D gene unclear. Looked up from germline, CDR1 is LGHDT and CDR2 is YNNKEL (reference sequence). Trimming left V 0 bases short and J 5 bases short, with 10 bases between. CDR3 size: 14 residues.

This clonotype was detected a few times. The chain is built from TRBV7-2 and TRBJ2-3; D may be TRBD1 or TRBD2 (5 bases each). Trimming removed 5 bases from V and 2 bases from J, with 14 bases in between. This CDR3 spans 15 amino acids. In germline, CDR1 is SGHTA, CDR2 FQGNSA. In nucleotides, the CDR3 is TGTGCCAGCAGCCCCGTTGGGGGAACCACAGATACGCAGTATTTT. Translated, it gives CASSPVGGTTDTQYF. The variable domain in full, completed from reference TRBV7-2 and TRBJ2-3, reads GAGVSQSPSNKVTEKGKDVELRCDPISGHTALYWYRQSLGQGLEFLIYFQGNSAPDKSGLPSDRFSAERTGGSVSTLTIQRTQQEDSAVYLCASSPVGGTTDTQYFGPGTRLTVL.

The chain couples TRBV15 to TRBJ2-5; D gene ambiguous. Germline assignment: CDR1 LNHNV and CDR2 YYDKDF (reference sequence). Trimming stripped 0 bases from V and 3 bases from J, with 2 bases between. The CDR3 length is 12 residues. The CDR3 nucleotides read TGTGCCACCAGCAGAGACAAAGAGACCCAGTACTTC. Amino acid sequence: CATSRDKETQYF.

CDR3 nucleotide sequence: TGTGCCACGGAAGGACAGGGTAACTCCTACAATGAGCAGTTCTTC. The encoded protein is CATEGQGNSYNEQFF. J is TRBJ2-1 and V is TRBV10-3; 8 bases agree with TRBD1. CDR1 and CDR2 (germline): ENHRY, SYGVKD. CDR3 length: 15 amino acids. The J segment lost 0 bases and the V segment lost 10 bases, leaving 8 bases of the junction unmatched.

The sample holds a few counts of this clonotype. The gene calls are TRBV11-2 and TRBJ2-7; TRBD1 might be the D (5 bases). Germline values: CDR1 SGHAT, CDR2 FQNNGV. The CDR3 contains 15 residues. V was shortened by 3 bases and J by 6 bases, with 18 bases between the two germline ends. CDR3 sequence (DNA): TGTGCCAGCAGCTTGGATTTCGGCAGGGCATTCGAGCAGTACTTC. This encodes CASSLDFGRAFEQYF.

This clonotype was found a few times. For the CDR3, the DNA is TGCAGTGCTAGCGCTGGATACAATGAGCAGTTCTTC. Translation: CSASAGYNEQFF. This rearrangement joins TRBV20-1 to TRBJ2-1; no firm D call. V lost 3 bases and J lost 4, with 7 bases in between. CDR3 length equals 12 residues. Germline assignment: CDR1 DFQATT and CDR2 SNEGSKA (reference sequence).

The sample holds a few counts of this clonotype. The chain links TRBV20-1 to TRBJ2-3; the D gene is possibly TRBD1 (6 bases). The CDR3 spans 15 residues. CDR1 is DFQATT and CDR2 is SNEGSKA in the germline V gene (reference sequence). Trimming left V 0 bases short and J 4 bases short, with 14 bases between. The CDR3 DNA reads TGCAGTGCTAGAGACCCCAGGGGAGTGGCAGATACGCAGTATTTT. Its protein is CSARDPRGVADTQYF.

In this sample, this clonotype turned up a few times. The CDR3 nucleotides read TGTGCCAGCAGTGAAAGGGACCGTGGCACAGATACGCAGTATTTT. Its translation: CASSERDRGTDTQYF. The chain uses TRBV6-1 and TRBJ2-3; D may match TRBD1 or TRBD2 (5 bases each). V lost 2 bases, J lost 1 base, and 10 bases lay in between. CDR3 size: 15 residues. Germline V gene lookup returns CDR1 MNHNS and CDR2 SASEGT.

The V and J genes are TRBV10-3 and TRBJ1-2, with D uncertain. Germline V gene sequence: CDR1 ENHRY, CDR2 SYGVKD. Trimming cost V 7 bases and J 2 bases, with 8 bases left between them. This CDR3 region has 12 residues. The CDR3 DNA sequence: TGTGCCATCAAAGGGCGAAACTATGGCTACACCTTC. This gives the protein CAIKGRNYGYTF.